A single sample is the source of the 23 T cell receptor beta chains below, sequenced in a study of cytomegalovirus exposure and HLA in healthy donors (dated by TCRdb to 2016 to 2017). Libraries were made using the immunoSEQ multiplex PCR assay. For the multiplex PCR, a mixture combining 60 forward primers for TCR Vbeta segments and 13 reverse primers for TCR Jbeta segments was used. This immuneACCESS table, as held by TCRdb, lists in-frame sequences with V and J called but not all clones. Of the missing ones, under half trace to an unresolved V gene in checked studies; the others have no known cause. The sample profile shows 170,000 or so clones; just under 80% of them were found once. The ten largest clones represent 1% of the sample. The specimen sequenced was PBMCs. These receptors originate from a woman in her forties or fifties in good health and CMV-seropositive.

In this sample, this clone turned up once. The chain couples TRBV4-1 to TRBJ2-5; TRBD2 matches at 9 bases. The CDR3 is 19 residues long. The junction had 16 bases not matched to a gene; V was cut back by 1 base and J by 4 bases. CDR1 is MGHRA and CDR2 is YSYEKL in the germline V gene. The CDR3 region is CASSQAISGGIPGRETQYF. For the CDR3, the DNA is TGCGCCAGCAGCCAAGCGATTAGCGGGGGCATCCCGGGGAGAGAGACCCAGTACTTC.

The count of this clone is one. V gene TRBV19 combines with J gene TRBJ1-2; 8 positions agree with TRBD1. The CDR3 covers 15 residues. Germline lookup yields CDR1 LNHDA and CDR2 SQIVND (reference sequence). Losses at the gene ends were 6 bases for V and 4 bases for J; bases not matched to a gene: 10. CDR3: CASSPPGGPTYGYTF. As DNA, the CDR3 is TGTGCCAGTAGCCCGCCAGGGGGCCCTACCTATGGCTACACCTTC.

The V and J genes are TRBV9 and TRBJ1-2, with 7 bases matching TRBD1. V dropped 0 bases and J dropped 0; count of bases not matched to a gene: 2. This CDR3 is 15 amino acids long. Germline CDR1 SGDLS, CDR2 YYNGEE. The CDR3 coding sequence is TGTGCCAGCAGCGTAGGACAGGGAGCTAACTATGGCTACACCTTC. This codes for CASSVGQGANYGYTF.

The gene calls are TRBV18 and TRBJ1-2, with a possible D match to TRBD1 (6 bases). Germline values: CDR1 KGHSH, CDR2 LQKENI. This CDR3 region has 11 residues. Trimming cost V 5 bases and J 8 bases, with 9 bases left between them. The CDR3 DNA sequence: TGTGCCAGCTCAGAACAGGGAGGCTACACCTTC. Translation: CASSEQGGYTF.

A word on this clone: Germline and junction disagree at one end, which may indicate a read error. The chain employs TRBV7-9 and TRBJ1-1; the D is unclear. This CDR3 has 16 residues. Germline CDR1 reads SEHNR; CDR2 reads FQNEAQ (reference sequence). The CDR3 loop reads CSSSLVGGRGNTEAFF. For the CDR3, the DNA is TGTTCCAGCAGCTTAGTAGGCGGGCGGGGGAACACTGAAGCTTTCTTT.

Remarks on this clone: Germline and junction disagree at one end, which may indicate a read error. The genes are TRBV7-9 and TRBJ1-2; 8 nucleotides line up with TRBD1. The CDR3 runs to 15 residues. Germline lookup yields CDR1 SEHNR and CDR2 FQNEAQ (reference sequence). The chain's CDR3 is CSSSPPSGGNYGYTF. The CDR3 nucleotides read TGTTCCAGCAGCCCTCCGTCAGGGGGCAACTATGGCTACACTTTC.

The chain is built from TRBV2 and TRBJ2-7; maybe TRBD2 (5 bases). V was trimmed by 8 bases and J by 4 bases, leaving 12 bases between them. The germline V gene has CDR1 SNHLY and CDR2 FYNNEI. The CDR3 sequence is 12 residues long. CDR3 in amino acids: CASRGFMYEQYF. The CDR3 DNA reads TGTGCCAGCCGGGGTTTTATGTACGAGCAGTACTTC. Supplemented by reference TRBV2 and TRBJ2-7, the full variable domain reads EPEVTQTPSHQVTQMGQEVILRCVPISNHLYFYWYRQILGQKVEFLVSFYNNEISEKSEIFDDQFSVERPDGSNFTLKIRSTKLEDSAMYFCASRGFMYEQYFGPGTRLTVT.

The V gene is TRBV6-5, the J gene TRBJ1-4; D not certain. V lost 4 bases, J lost 5 bases, and 11 bases lay in between. Germline V CDR1 and CDR2: MNHEY, SVGAGI. This CDR3 comprises 14 residues. The CDR3 nucleotides are TGTGCCAGCAGTTGGAGCAGCGGGAATGAAAAACTGTTTTTT. Residues: CASSWSSGNEKLFF.

V is TRBV5-6 and J is TRBJ2-2; 13 nucleotides agree with TRBD2. CDR3 length: 16 amino acids. Germline V CDR1 and CDR2: SGHDT, YYEEEE. Trimming removed 4 bases from V and 5 bases from J; junction bases left unmatched: 5. For the CDR3, the DNA is TGTGCCAGCAGCGAACTAGCGGGGGGGCCAACCGGGGAGCTGTTTTTT. Protein: CASSELAGGPTGELFF.

This sequence joins TRBV29-1 and TRBJ2-7; D is perhaps TRBD1 (5 bases). V was shortened by 7 bases and J by 3 bases, with 16 bases between the two germline ends. CDR1 is SQVTM and CDR2 is ANQGSEA in the germline V gene. The CDR3 sequence is 13 residues long. CDR3 region: CSGSESGIYEQYF. In nucleotides, the CDR3 is TGCAGCGGAAGCGAATCAGGGATCTACGAGCAGTACTTC.

J is TRBJ2-1 and V is TRBV9; D perhaps matches TRBD1 (5 bases). The V end was cut by 0 bases, the J end by 5 bases, with 15 bases between. This CDR3 contains 16 residues. Germline CDR1 reads SGDLS; CDR2 reads YYNGEE. CDR3 in amino acids: CASSVEGQGIDNEQFF. CDR3 sequence (DNA): TGTGCCAGCAGCGTAGAGGGGCAGGGAATCGACAATGAGCAGTTCTTC.

This clone was seen just once. Different DNA sequences within this sample yield the same CDR3. CDR3 nucleotide sequence: TGTGCCAGCAGTTTATCTAGGAACACTGAAGCTTTCTTT. It yields the protein CASSLSRNTEAFF. The chain couples TRBV27 to TRBJ1-1, with D uncertain. The CDR3 sequence is 13 residues long. Germline V lookup: CDR1 MNHEY, CDR2 SMNVEV (reference sequence). The V and J ends lost 0 bases and 1 base respectively, with 3 bases between them.

This chain links TRBV5-1 with TRBJ2-4; 7 nucleotides line up with TRBD1. This CDR3 is 13 amino acids long. Per germline, CDR1 SGHRS and CDR2 YFSETQ. V was pared by 4 bases and J by 4 bases, with 2 bases of the junction left unmatched. CDR3 DNA sequence: TGCGCCAGCAGCCCGACAGGGAAAAACATTCAGTACTTC. The encoded protein is CASSPTGKNIQYF.

The genes are TRBV15 and TRBJ2-7, with 7 bases identical to TRBD2. V shed 9 bases, J shed 2 bases, and the junction held 10 bases outside the gene matches. Germline lookup yields CDR1 LNHNV and CDR2 YYDKDF (reference sequence). The CDR3 is 14 amino acids. DNA for the CDR3: TGTGCCACGGGGCTAGGCGGGAGAACCTACGAGCAGTACTTC. Its protein is CATGLGGRTYEQYF.

As for this clone: Other DNA sequences of this sample code for an identical CDR3. The chain is built from TRBV7-2 and TRBJ1-5, with TRBD1 matching 7 bases. V was clipped by 6 bases and J by 6 bases; unmatched bases: 11. The V gene's germline CDR1 is SGHTA and CDR2 FQGNSA. This CDR3 spans 15 amino acids. This CDR3 reads CASRKGVQGSQPQHF. The CDR3 nucleotides are TGTGCCAGCAGAAAAGGGGTACAGGGGTCTCAGCCCCAGCATTTT. Full variable domain (rest looked up from reference TRBV7-2 and TRBJ1-5): GAGVSQSPSNKVTEKGKDVELRCDPISGHTALYWYRQSLGQGLEFLIYFQGNSAPDKSGLPSDRFSAERTGGSVSTLTIQRTQQEDSAVYLCASRKGVQGSQPQHFGDGTRLSIL.

The chain couples TRBV2 to TRBJ2-1; TRBD1 matches 8 bases. Germline V gene data show CDR1 as SNHLY and CDR2 as FYNNEI. The CDR3 is made up of 13 amino acids. V was pared by 6 bases and J by 3 bases, with 1 base of the junction left unmatched. For the CDR3, the DNA is TGTGCCAGCAGCGACAGGGGCTACAATGAGCAGTTCTTC. Translating it yields CASSDRGYNEQFF. The full variable domain, in which reference TRBV2 and TRBJ2-1 provide the parts outside the CDR3, is EPEVTQTPSHQVTQMGQEVILRCVPISNHLYFYWYRQILGQKVEFLVSFYNNEISEKSEIFDDQFSVERPDGSNFTLKIRSTKLEDSAMYFCASSDRGYNEQFFGPGTRLTVL.

J is TRBJ2-3 and V is TRBV5-4; tentatively, D is TRBD1 (5 bases). V gave up 4 bases and J gave up 5 bases, with 14 bases separating them. Germline V CDR1 and CDR2: SGHNT, YYREEE (reference sequence). The CDR3 is 14 residues long. The CDR3 spells CASSDRRDGDTQYF. The CDR3 nucleotides are TGTGCCAGCAGCGACAGAAGGGATGGAGATACGCAGTATTTT.

The chain is built from TRBV28 and TRBJ1-1; 7 bases fit TRBD1. The V and J ends lost 7 bases and 7 bases, in that order; junction bases with no gene match: 12. The CDR3 sequence is 14 residues long. Germline V CDR1 and CDR2: MDHEN, SYDVKM. CDR3 nucleotides: TGTGCCAGCACTCAGAGGGGGCGGTCGGATGAAGCTTTCTTT. Translating gives CASTQRGRSDEAFF.

This clone occurred once. The genes are TRBV19 and TRBJ1-4; 8 nucleotides align to TRBD1. Unmatched junction bases numbered 7, after V lost 1 base and J lost 0 bases. Germline CDR1 is LNHDA and CDR2 is SQIVND (reference sequence). The CDR3 length is 18 residues. CDR3: CASSIGRLGQATNEKLFF. The DNA for the CDR3 is TGTGCCAGTAGTATAGGCCGACTGGGACAGGCAACTAATGAAAAACTGTTTTTT.

The chain recombines TRBV6-5 with TRBJ1-1; 7 positions agree with TRBD1. The CDR3 length is 15 residues. V lost 6 bases to trimming and J lost 0 bases; unmatched junction nucleotides: 7. Germline CDR1 and CDR2: MNHEY and SVGAGI. The CDR3 sequence: CASRGTAILNTEAFF. CDR3 DNA sequence: TGTGCCAGCAGAGGGACAGCAATCTTGAACACTGAAGCTTTCTTT.

The rearrangement joins TRBV5-1 to TRBJ2-1, with 7 bases lining up with TRBD1. CDR3 size: 15 residues. V shed 2 bases and J 10 bases; nucleotides not matched to a gene: 12. The germline gives CDR1 SGHRS, CDR2 YFSETQ. CDR3 loop: CASSLEGLGGGEQFF. The CDR3 DNA reads TGCGCCAGCAGCTTAGAAGGTCTAGGGGGCGGGGAGCAGTTCTTC.

This chain connects TRBV18 to TRBJ1-3, with TRBD1 identical over 8 bases. The germline CDR1 and CDR2 sequences are KGHSH and LQKENI. CDR3 size: 14 residues. Trimming removed 3 bases from V and 2 bases from J; junction bases left unmatched: 0. CDR3 coding DNA: TGTGCCAGCTCACCGGACAGGGCTGGAAACACCATATATTTT. Protein product: CASSPDRAGNTIYF.

This clone occurred a few times. The chain links TRBV4-2 to TRBJ2-3, with 8 bases lining up with TRBD2. After removal of 4 bases from V and 2 bases from J, the junction contained 8 bases not matched to a gene. In germline, CDR1 is LGHNA, CDR2 YNFKEQ. The CDR3 covers 16 residues. CDR3 DNA sequence: TGTGCCAGCAGCCGGAGCGGGAGTGGTGACACAGATACGCAGTATTTT. Translated, it gives CASSRSGSGDTDTQYF.